This T cell receptor (beta chain) came from a study of blood T cell repertoires in COVID-19. About the study: The United States, Italy and Spain supplied acute and convalescent COVID-19 samples. PBMCs, B-cell-depleted T cells, or T cells were the source of the cDNA or gDNA that made up the material.

The authors' processing: Amplification of reference gene primers was used by the study to estimate nucleated cell counts. Here immunoSEQ multiplex PCR was the method, and the copy in TCRdb shows in-frame clones only, minus some. V and J calls and clone size are those listed in that table; D and trimming were worked out from the DNA. The sample lists over 150,000 clones; 70% to 85% were seen once. The CDR3 sequence is 14 residues long. V shed 5 bases, J shed 5 bases, and the junction held 7 bases outside the gene matches. CDR1 is MNHEY, CDR2 SMNVEV, per germline (reference sequence). The material sequenced was peripheral blood. The TCR originated in a human donor with acute or convalescent COVID-19. The donor label of this sample is uncertain. The chain combines TRBV27 with TRBJ2-7; 9 bases map to TRBD1. DNA for the CDR3: TGTGCCAGCAGTGCCAACAGGGGGCTGAACGAGCAGTACTTC. Amino acid sequence: CASSANRGLNEQYF.